The text below deals with one T cell receptor beta chain. These data are taken from a study of cytomegalovirus exposure and HLA in healthy donors. 60 Vbeta and 13 Jbeta primers were used in PCR. Sequencing was performed with immunoSEQ multiplex PCR; in TCRdb, only in-frame clones are kept and a portion is missing. The sample records about 130,000 clones, just under 75% being singletons. Deletions cut 5 bases from V and 8 bases from J, with 15 bases between. CDR1 is PRHDT, CDR2 FYEKMQ, per germline (reference sequence). This CDR3 has 13 amino acids. The receptor was isolated from a man in his forties in good health and CMV-seropositive. This chain joins TRBV13 and TRBJ1-2, with D hard to call. Sequenced input: PBMCs. The CDR3 DNA reads TGTGCCAGCAGCCCAGAAGGGAGCGAGGGCTACACCTTC. Amino acids: CASSPEGSEGYTF.